The 4 T cell receptor beta chains presented below share a single source sample, sequenced in a study of blood T cells in healthy people across ages. Together with a sample-barcoded 5' primer, a J-beta primer mix was included in a second PCR lasting roughly 6 to 12 cycles. TCRdb re-called the 5' RACE reads through MiXCR, storing one row per CDR3 protein. The data contain 760,000 or so distinct CDR3 sequences, approximately 25% of them singletons. The same data also went into a second study, on T cells of mothers and their children.

The sequenced sample was blood. Source of these receptors: a boy younger than 18 in good health.

This clonotype turned up a few times. This chain connects TRBV5-1 to TRBJ2-4; a weak D match, TRBD2 (6 bases). The V gene lost 4 bases and the J gene lost 0 bases, with 17 bases spanning the gap. The V gene's germline CDR1 is SGHRS and CDR2 YFSETQ. The CDR3 is 17 amino acids. The CDR3 nucleotides read TGCGCCAGCAGCCCGGACGGCGGGAAGACAGCCAAAAACATTCAGTACTTC. Residues: CASSPDGGKTAKNIQYF.

Concerning this clonotype itself: No DNA is shown, since the ends of the CDR3 on it are uncertain; the CDR3 is the one TCRdb lists. This chain uses TRBV9 with TRBJ2-2; TRBD1, as called in the table, went unchecked against the DNA. CDR1 is SGDLS, CDR2 YYNGEE, per germline. The CDR3 is made up of 20 amino acids, end residues included. CDR3 residues: CASSGHYEQYFGPGTGELFF.

This clonotype was counted many times. The chain couples TRBV7-9 to TRBJ2-7; the match to TRBD1 covers 9 bases. Germline CDR1 SEHNR, CDR2 FQNEAQ (reference sequence). The ends lost 5 bases at V and 4 bases at J; junction bases unmatched: 6. CDR3 length equals 14 residues. This CDR3 reads CASSRSGQGYEQYF. The CDR3 nucleotides are TGTGCCAGCAGCCGGAGCGGACAGGGGTACGAGCAGTACTTC.

This clonotype was recorded a few times. V and J are TRBV7-9 and TRBJ2-5; weak D call: TRBD1 (6 bases). V shed 6 bases and J shed 5 bases, with 19 bases lying between them. Germline CDR1 is SEHNR and CDR2 is FQNEAQ (reference sequence). CDR3 length equals 15 residues. This chain's CDR3 is CASRSTGTPSETQYF. The DNA of the CDR3 is TGTGCCAGCAGATCAACCGGGACACCGAGTGAGACCCAGTACTTC.